The clone carrying this T cell receptor (beta chain) has a single count. Its target is unknown. Sequence at one end of the junction differs from germline and may be a read error. The germline V gene has CDR1 SEHNR and CDR2 FQNEAQ (reference sequence). This CDR3 is 17 amino acids long. Using a constant-region primer together with ProtoScript II reverse transcriptase, TCR beta cDNA was made from roughly 520 ng of total RNA. ARM-PCR was slightly modified, and three nested multiplex PCR rounds with it gave rise to the TCR beta libraries. The first two PCR rounds used TRBV1-TRBV30 forward primers with a C-beta reverse primer, about 10 cycles each. TCRdb ran MiXCR on the multiplex PCR reads and lists one entry per CDR3 protein. The sample yields around 190,000 distinct CDR3 sequences, around four fifths seen once. The sample belongs to a study of tumor-infiltrating lymphocytes in primary liver carcinoma. Study information: Spanning 4.2 to 10 cm, the tumors were T1-T3 N0M0.

Total RNA and DNA came together from around 20-30 mg of bulk tissue without cell sorting. The study enrolled treatment-naive patients with chronic HBV infection. Study-wide results and caveats: Only about 7-25% of top clones occurred in every one of the five tumor regions. Compared with tumor region pairs, tumor-adjacent and tumor-blood pairs overlapped less.

This rearrangement joins TRBV7-9 to TRBJ1-4; TRBD1 matches at 9 bases. This sequence was found in a man aged 40-49 years with primary liver carcinoma and hepatitis B virus infection. The sample consisted of tumor tissue from primary liver carcinoma. The CDR3 DNA reads as TGTGCCAGCAGCTTAGACAGGGGGCGTGGGACTAATGAAAATCTGTTTTTT. It specifies CASSLDRGRGTNENLFF.